A selection of T cell receptor beta chains follows, all from one sample in a study of shared clonotypes between healthy human individuals. The table came from immunoSEQ multiplex PCR; TCRdb's copy has only in-frame clones and leaves some out. Altogether about 680,000 clones are present, 73% being singletons, with the ten largest covering 1.5% to 2%. The sequencing sample was made of memory CD4+ T cells sorted from blood. The receptors come from a woman aged 30 to 39 in good health. Each CDR3 is given with its conserved first and last residue. D genes are given only for firm matches. Clone size is stated in some rows and not others, as once, few, many or a class when expanded.

d_call	clone_size	v_call	j_call	cdr3_nt	cdr3_aa
.	.	TRBV7-8	TRBJ1-1	TGTGCCAGCACCCCGCGGGCCAGGGTGGCTGAAGCTTTCTTT	CASTPRARVAEAFF
.	.	TRBV4-2	TRBJ1-4	TGTGCCAGCAGCCAAGTAGGGGGAACTAATGAAAAACTGTTTTTT	CASSQVGGTNEKLFF
TRBD1	.	TRBV28	TRBJ1-1	TGTGCCAGCAGCACAGGGGGCTTGAACACTGAAGCTTTCTTT	CASSTGGLNTEAFF
.	.	TRBV7-3	TRBJ2-1	TGTGCCAGCAGCTTAGGAGGGACAATCAATGAGCAGTTCTTC	CASSLGGTINEQFF
.	many	TRBV19	TRBJ2-6	TGTGCCAGTAGTATGATAGTTAGCTCTGGGGCCAACGTCCTGACTTTC	CASSMIVSSGANVLTF
.	few	TRBV15	TRBJ1-1	TGTGCCACCAGCAGAGATATTCAGGGATTAGGCGCGTACACTGAAGCTTTCTTT	CATSRDIQGLGAYTEAFF
TRBD2	.	TRBV5-1	TRBJ2-3	TGCGCCAGCAGCTCGACTAGCGGGAGGGTCGCGGATACGCAGTATTTT	CASSSTSGRVADTQYF
.	.	TRBV5-1	TRBJ1-2	TGCGCCAGCAGCGTCGGGGGGAACTATGGCTACACCTTC	CASSVGGNYGYTF
TRBD1	few	TRBV10-3	TRBJ1-2	TGTGCCATCAGTGAGTGGGACAGGGGGGATGGCTACACCTTC	CAISEWDRGDGYTF
TRBD1	.	TRBV27	TRBJ2-7	TGTGCCAGCAGTAGACAGGGGCAGTACGAGCAGTACTTC	CASSRQGQYEQYF
.	.	TRBV2	TRBJ1-1	TGTGCCAGCAGTGAGAGGGATCAGAACACTGAAGCTTTCTTT	CASSERDQNTEAFF
.	.	TRBV28	TRBJ1-5	TGTGCCAGCAGAGAGGGATCAGATCAGCCCCAGCATTTT	CASREGSDQPQHF
.	.	TRBV2	TRBJ2-1	TGTGCCAGCACCAGGCTAGCCTCCTACAATGAGCAGTTCTTC	CASTRLASYNEQFF
.	once	TRBV7-2	TRBJ1-4	TGTGCCAGCAGCTTAGATCGTGCAGGTTTGTTGTTTTTT	CASSLDRAGLLFF
.	.	TRBV9	TRBJ2-4	TGTGCCAGCAGCGTAGGCGGAGCCAAAAACATTCAGTACTTC	CASSVGGAKNIQYF
.	.	TRBV4-1	TRBJ1-3	TGCGCCAGCAGCCAGCAGTTTATCGACAGGCCTGGAAACACCATATATTTT	CASSQQFIDRPGNTIYF
.	.	TRBV7-7	TRBJ2-2	TGTGCCAGCAGCTCGGGTACCGGGGAGCTGTTTTTT	CASSSGTGELFF
.	.	TRBV5-1	TRBJ2-5	TGCGCCAGCAGCTTGGGGGCTGGGTACCAAGAGACCCAGTACTTC	CASSLGAGYQETQYF
.	.	TRBV28	TRBJ2-3	TGTGCCAGCAGTTTGGGCGGGGTGACAGATACGCAGTATTTT	CASSLGGVTDTQYF
.	.	TRBV5-1	TRBJ1-4	TGCGCCAGCAGCTTGGCGGTGCGGACCAATAATGAAAAACTGTTTTTT	CASSLAVRTNNEKLFF
.	.	TRBV6-4	TRBJ1-5	TGTGCCAGCAGTGACTCCCGGGTATTTTTTGGCAATCAGCCCCAGCATTTT	CASSDSRVFFGNQPQHF
TRBD1	.	TRBV29-1	TRBJ2-7	TGCAGCGTTCTCGGACAGGGCTACGAGCAGTACTTC	CSVLGQGYEQYF
.	.	TRBV7-8	TRBJ2-7	TGTGCCAGCAGCTCGCAGGGTTACGAGCAGTACTTC	CASSSQGYEQYF
.	once	TRBV7-6	TRBJ2-5	TGTGCCAGCAGCCGAAGAGCCCTTTCGGAGACCCAGTACTTC	CASSRRALSETQYF
.	.	TRBV15	TRBJ2-7	TGTGCCACCAGCAGGGGAACAGGGTGGGCCTCCTACGAGCAGTACTTC	CATSRGTGWASYEQYF
.	.	TRBV6-1	TRBJ1-5	TGTGCCAGCTGCCTAAGAATTAGCAATCAGCCCCAGCATTTT	CASCLRISNQPQHF
.	once	TRBV28	TRBJ1-2	TGTGCCAGCAGTTTGAAGGCTGCTAACTATGGCTACACCTTC	CASSLKAANYGYTF
TRBD1	.	TRBV7-3	TRBJ1-2	TGTGCCAGCAGCCTCGAACAGGGGGCCAGCCCATTCACCTTC	CASSLEQGASPFTF
.	few	TRBV11-2	TRBJ2-6	TGTGCCTCGAGCCGGACAGAAAAATCTGGGGCCAACGTCCTGACTTTC	CASSRTEKSGANVLTF
.	few	TRBV5-1	TRBJ1-4	TGCGCCAGCTCGCCCATGACAGGACGGAATGAAAAACTGTTTTTT	CASSPMTGRNEKLFF
.	.	TRBV10-3	TRBJ1-3	TGTGCCATCAGGCGGGGTCCCGGAAACACCATATATTTT	CAIRRGPGNTIYF
TRBD2	once	TRBV27	TRBJ2-1	TGTGCCAGCAGTTTACGCCGGCGGGAGGGGGAGTTCTTC	CASSLRRREGEFF
.	.	TRBV10-1	TRBJ1-1	TGCGCCAGCAGTGGTCCGAGCGTCACTGAAGCTTTCTTT	CASSGPSVTEAFF
.	.	TRBV27	TRBJ2-3	TGTGCCAGCAGCCAAGACTCGAGAACCACAGATACGCAGTATTTT	CASSQDSRTTDTQYF
.	once	TRBV25-1	TRBJ1-1	TGTGCCAGCACGGCAGACATGAACACTGAAGCTTTCTTT	CASTADMNTEAFF
TRBD1	once	TRBV5-1	TRBJ1-1	TGCGCCAGCAGCATGAGATACAGGGGGGCAATGAACACTGAAGCTTTCTTT	CASSMRYRGAMNTEAFF
.	few	TRBV6-1	TRBJ1-2	TGTGCCAGCACCTTGAGGGGGTATGGCTACACCTTC	CASTLRGYGYTF
.	.	TRBV28	TRBJ1-2	TGTGCCAGCAGTTTATCCAACAGGGCACATAGCTACACCTTC	CASSLSNRAHSYTF
.	.	TRBV11-2	TRBJ2-7	TGTGCCAGCAGCTTAGCCGGGATCGCCTACGAGCAGTACTTC	CASSLAGIAYEQYF
TRBD1	.	TRBV28	TRBJ1-5	TGTGCCAGCAGGGTAACGGGACAGCCTTTCAATAGCAATCAGCCCCAGCATTTT	CASRVTGQPFNSNQPQHF
.	once	TRBV28	TRBJ1-1	TGTGCCAGCACCCTTACCGGGAGGCAAGCTTTCTTT	CASTLTGRQAFF
.	many	TRBV11-3	TRBJ1-1	TGTGCCAGCAGCTTCCAGGAGAACACTGAAGCTTTCTTT	CASSFQENTEAFF
.	.	TRBV6-5	TRBJ2-2	TGTGCCAGCACAGGCAGGGCCAACACCGGGGAGCTGTTTTTT	CASTGRANTGELFF
.	.	TRBV25-1	TRBJ2-5	TGTGCCAGCAGCTTAGACGGTAGACTCCAAGAGACCCAGTACTTC	CASSLDGRLQETQYF
.	.	TRBV4-1	TRBJ2-2	TGCGCCAGCGGCCAGACACCCCGAGGGAACGGCGGAACCGGGGAGCTGTTTTTT	CASGQTPRGNGGTGELFF
.	.	TRBV18	TRBJ2-7	TGTGCCAGCTCACCACCTACTACAGGGCTACGGAAGCAGTACTTC	CASSPPTTGLRKQYF
.	.	TRBV27	TRBJ2-2	TGTGCCAGCAGTCTAGGCTCCAGGGTTGGCGGGGAGCTGTTTTTT	CASSLGSRVGGELFF
TRBD1	.	TRBV2	TRBJ2-5	TGTGCCAGCATCACCAGGAAGGGGACAGGGAGGGAAGAGACCCAGTACTTC	CASITRKGTGREETQYF
TRBD2	few	TRBV7-3	TRBJ2-1	TGTGCCAGCAGCTTCAGCGGGAGGGCCGGCAATGAGCAGTTCTTC	CASSFSGRAGNEQFF
TRBD1	.	TRBV5-1	TRBJ2-5	TGCGCCAGCAGTCCGGGACAGGGGGTGGAGACCCAGTACTTC	CASSPGQGVETQYF
TRBD2	.	TRBV6-6	TRBJ2-3	TGTGCCAGCAGACAACGGGGACTAGCGGGAGCAGATACGCAGTATTTT	CASRQRGLAGADTQYF
TRBD2	.	TRBV5-8	TRBJ2-7	TGTGCCAGCAGTGCTAGCGGAACCTCCTACGAGCAGTACTTC	CASSASGTSYEQYF
TRBD1	.	TRBV27	TRBJ2-7	TGTGCCAGCAGTTTACGACAGGGTTCCCACGAGCAGTACTTC	CASSLRQGSHEQYF
TRBD1	.	TRBV30	TRBJ1-1	TGTGCCTGGAGTACCGACAGGGTGAACACTGAAGCTTTCTTT	CAWSTDRVNTEAFF
.	.	TRBV6-5	TRBJ1-5	TGTGCCAGCAGCAGGGGATCCATCAATCAGCCCCAGCATTTT	CASSRGSINQPQHF
.	.	TRBV19	TRBJ1-2	TGTGCCAGTAGTATGTCCGGCCGGGTCCTCCCCCACCTATATGGCTACACCTTC	CASSMSGRVLPHLYGYTF
TRBD2	.	TRBV28	TRBJ2-3	TGTGCCAGCAGTTTGTCGGCGGGAGGGGTCACAGATACGCAGTATTTT	CASSLSAGGVTDTQYF
.	many	TRBV5-4	TRBJ1-1	TGTGCCAGCAGCTGGGAGGGACCCGCGAACACTGAAGCTTTCTTT	CASSWEGPANTEAFF
.	.	TRBV4-2	TRBJ2-3	TGTGCCAGCAGCCAAGGCGGCGGAACAGATACGCAGTATTTT	CASSQGGGTDTQYF